This record looks at one T cell receptor beta chain sequence and its context. The data were obtained in a study of blood T cell repertoires in COVID-19. Study details: Researchers got acute and convalescent COVID-19 samples from the United States, Italy and Spain. T cells, B-cell-depleted T cells, or PBMCs supplied cDNA or gDNA.

Sequenced by immunoSEQ multiplex PCR; TCRdb stores in-frame clones only, minus some. The table has roughly 200,000 clones, approximately 81% seen once. The sequence came from a woman older than 75 with active or convalescent COVID-19. Sequenced material: peripheral blood.

The CDR3 region is CASSQSWAGTEAFF. In DNA, the CDR3 is TGCGCCAGCAGCCAAAGTTGGGCGGGGACTGAAGCTTTCTTT. J is TRBJ1-1 and V is TRBV4-1; D gene uncertain. The CDR3 has 14 residues. V was trimmed by 2 bases and J by 5 bases, leaving 12 bases between them. In germline, CDR1 is MGHRA, CDR2 YSYEKL.